The TCR beta chain under discussion was sequenced for a study of human T cells and chemical hapten exposure. Only a few counts were recorded for this clonotype. Unique molecular identifiers were attached to individual cDNA molecules within the library. One entry per CDR3 protein, called by TCRdb with MiXCR from the reads. The data contain around 120,000 distinct CDR3 sequences, approximately 9.3% of them seen just once; the ten biggest clones take up just over 1.4%. Extraction of total RNA was performed on unfractionated whole blood. The source is a human donor in good health. Some clones in this sample may be carry-over from other donors' samples. Sequencing was carried out using whole blood.

CDR3 DNA sequence: TGCAGTGCTTGGGACCAAGAACAGCTAAAAAATGAGCAGTTCTTC. Translation gives CSAWDQEQLKNEQFF. This chain connects TRBV20-1 to TRBJ2-1, with D possibly called TRBD1 or TRBD2 (5 bases each). CDR1 is DFQATT, CDR2 SNEGSKA, per germline (reference sequence). V lost 5 bases and J lost 7, with 21 bases in between. The CDR3 covers 15 residues.